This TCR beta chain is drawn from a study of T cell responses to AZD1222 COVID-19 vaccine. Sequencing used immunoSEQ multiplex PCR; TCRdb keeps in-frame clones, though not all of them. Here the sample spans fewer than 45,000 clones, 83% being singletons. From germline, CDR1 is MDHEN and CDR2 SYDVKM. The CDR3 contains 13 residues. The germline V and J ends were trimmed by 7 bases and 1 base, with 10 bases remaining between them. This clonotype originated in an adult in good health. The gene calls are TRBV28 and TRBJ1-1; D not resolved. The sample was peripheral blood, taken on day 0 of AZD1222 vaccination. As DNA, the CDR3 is TGTGCCAGCAAACTGGGCCCGAACACTGAAGCTTTCTTT. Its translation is CASKLGPNTEAFF.